This TCR beta chain was sequenced in a study of glioma-infiltrating T cells after dendritic cell vaccination. The study, taken as a whole, reports: Higher TCR clonality did not directly relate to longer survival.

There are 16 residues in the CDR3. The V gene end was trimmed by 0 bases and the J gene end by 2 bases; junction bases not matched to a gene: 4. Germline CDR1 LNHNV, CDR2 YYDKDF (reference sequence). Regarding this clone: Its antigen remains unknown.

The primer mix had 60 V beta and 13 J beta primers. Generated by immunoSEQ multiplex PCR, the TCRdb table keeps only in-frame clones and is missing some. This table holds 55,000 to 75,000 clones, roughly four fifths found once. Time point: after dendritic cell vaccination, including at tumor progression/relapse. Only patients with spare fresh-frozen tumor and over two years of follow-up were included. The receptor was isolated from a human donor with glioblastoma. The gene calls are TRBV15 and TRBJ2-3; 8 bases match TRBD2. The specimen was blood, collected after dendritic cell vaccination. The CDR3 region has the DNA TGTGCCACCAGCAGAGATGGAGCGGGGGCCACAGATACGCAGTATTTT. Amino acids: CATSRDGAGATDTQYF.